This T cell receptor beta chain was recorded in a study of PD-1 blockade in classical Hodgkin lymphoma. Whole-study context: A 3 mg/kg intravenous dose of nivolumab was received by patients every 2 weeks. The study, taken as a whole, reports: Lower baseline TCR diversity marked trial partial responders and progressors. Individuals who commenced nivolumab within less than 1 year of ASCT were excluded. CD4+ TCR diversity, unlike CD8+, climbed significantly by C4D1.

Time point noted: cycle 4 day 1 (C4D1), after five to seven weeks of nivolumab. Relapse was seen in all patients after autologous stem cell transplantation, and brentuximab vedotin exposure was variable. This clone occurred a few times. Antigen: not known. Clones were read by immunoSEQ multiplex PCR, and TCRdb kept only the in-frame ones, dropping some. This table has more than 40,000 clones, approximately 80% appearing once. V lost 7 bases to trimming and J lost 5 bases, with 24 bases between them. This CDR3 has 16 amino acids. Germline assignment: CDR1 SGHRS and CDR2 YFSETQ. This sequence was found in a human donor with classical Hodgkin lymphoma. The source material was peripheral blood mononuclear cells (PBMCs), sampled before the fourth cycle of nivolumab. The rearrangement links TRBV5-1 to TRBJ2-5; D possibly corresponds to TRBD2 (5 bases). The CDR3 reads CASAKRLAPWEETQYF. The CDR3, as DNA: TGCGCCAGCGCAAAAAGATTAGCGCCGTGGGAGGAGACCCAGTACTTC. Looking up the rest from reference TRBV5-1 and TRBJ2-5 gives the full variable domain: KAGVTQTPRYLIKTRGQQVTLSCSPISGHRSVSWYQQTPGQGLQFLFEYFSETQRNKGNFPGRFSGRQFSNSRSEMNVSTLELGDSALYLCASAKRLAPWEETQYFGPGTRLLVL.